This TCR beta chain originates from a study of blood T cell repertoires in COVID-19. Study overall: Spain, Italy and the United States supplied samples that represented acute and convalescent COVID-19. PBMCs, B-cell-depleted T cells, or T cells were the source of the cDNA or gDNA that made up the material.

Source study methods: By means of reference gene primer amplification, nucleated cell counts were estimated. Produced via immunoSEQ multiplex PCR; TCRdb's table is partial and in-frame only. V, J and clone size are taken as reported in that table, and D and trimming were inferred from the DNA itself. The table shows 30,000 to 45,000 clones, with 70% to 90% occurring only once. Germline-derived CDR1 and CDR2 are SGHRS and YFSETQ. This CDR3 contains 10 residues. The V gene lost 7 bases and the J gene lost 10 bases, with 11 bases spanning the gap. The clonotype originates from a man in his 70s with active COVID-19. The chain links TRBV5-1 to TRBJ1-2, with D maybe TRBD1 (5 bases). Sequenced material: peripheral blood. For the CDR3, the DNA is TGCGCCAGCCGGGGGGAAGACTACACCTTC. Protein product: CASRGEDYTF.